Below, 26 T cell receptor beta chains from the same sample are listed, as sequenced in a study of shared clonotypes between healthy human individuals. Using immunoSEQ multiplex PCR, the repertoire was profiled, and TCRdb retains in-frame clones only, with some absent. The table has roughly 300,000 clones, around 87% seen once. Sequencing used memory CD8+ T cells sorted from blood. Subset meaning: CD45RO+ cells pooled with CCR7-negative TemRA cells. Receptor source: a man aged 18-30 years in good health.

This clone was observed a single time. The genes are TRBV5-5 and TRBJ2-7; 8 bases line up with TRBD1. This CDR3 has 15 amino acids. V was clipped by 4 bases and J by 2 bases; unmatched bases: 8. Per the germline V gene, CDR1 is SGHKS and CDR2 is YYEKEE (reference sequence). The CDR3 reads CASSVIWTGTYEQYF. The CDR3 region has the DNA TGTGCCAGCAGCGTGATTTGGACAGGGACCTACGAGCAGTACTTC.

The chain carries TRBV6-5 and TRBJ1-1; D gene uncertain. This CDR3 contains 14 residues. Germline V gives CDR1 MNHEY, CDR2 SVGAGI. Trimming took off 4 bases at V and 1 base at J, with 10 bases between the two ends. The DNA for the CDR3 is TGTGCCAGCAGTTTTCAACGGAGGAACACTGAAGCTTTCTTT. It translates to CASSFQRRNTEAFF.

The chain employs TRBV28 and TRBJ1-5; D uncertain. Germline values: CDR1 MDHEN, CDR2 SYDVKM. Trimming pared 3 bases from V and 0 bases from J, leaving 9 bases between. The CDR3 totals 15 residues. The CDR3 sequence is CASSFRRDSNQPQHF. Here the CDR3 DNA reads TGTGCCAGCAGTTTTCGAAGGGATAGCAATCAGCCCCAGCATTTT.

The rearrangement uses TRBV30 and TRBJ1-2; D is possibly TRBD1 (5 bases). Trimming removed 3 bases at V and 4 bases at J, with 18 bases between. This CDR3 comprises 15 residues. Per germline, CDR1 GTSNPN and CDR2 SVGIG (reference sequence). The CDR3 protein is CAWSGVRGKSYGYTF. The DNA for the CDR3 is TGTGCCTGGAGCGGGGTGCGGGGGAAAAGCTATGGCTACACCTTC.

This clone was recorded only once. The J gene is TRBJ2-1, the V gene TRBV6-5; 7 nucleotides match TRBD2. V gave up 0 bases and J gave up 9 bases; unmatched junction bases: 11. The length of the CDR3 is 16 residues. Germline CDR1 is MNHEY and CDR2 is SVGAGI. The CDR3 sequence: CASSYSLADRLFEQFF. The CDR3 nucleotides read TGTGCCAGCAGTTACTCTCTAGCGGATCGACTTTTTGAGCAGTTCTTC.

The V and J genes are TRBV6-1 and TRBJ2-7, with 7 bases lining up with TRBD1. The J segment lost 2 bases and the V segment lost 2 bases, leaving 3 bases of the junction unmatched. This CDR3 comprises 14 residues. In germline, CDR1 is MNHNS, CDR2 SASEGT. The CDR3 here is CASSEIGTAYEQYF. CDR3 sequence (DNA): TGTGCCAGCAGTGAAATAGGGACAGCCTACGAGCAGTACTTC.

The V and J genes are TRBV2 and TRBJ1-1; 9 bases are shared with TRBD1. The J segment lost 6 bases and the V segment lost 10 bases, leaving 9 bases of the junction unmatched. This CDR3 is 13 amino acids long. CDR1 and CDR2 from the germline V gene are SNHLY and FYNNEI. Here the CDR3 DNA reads TGTGCCACCCTAACAGGGGGCGGGCCTGAAGCTTTCTTT. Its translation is CATLTGGGPEAFF.

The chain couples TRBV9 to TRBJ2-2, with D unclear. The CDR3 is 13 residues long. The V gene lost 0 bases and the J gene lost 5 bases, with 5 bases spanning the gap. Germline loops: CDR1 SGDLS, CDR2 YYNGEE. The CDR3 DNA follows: TGTGCCAGCAGCGTAGCGACAACCGGGGAGCTGTTTTTT. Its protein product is CASSVATTGELFF.

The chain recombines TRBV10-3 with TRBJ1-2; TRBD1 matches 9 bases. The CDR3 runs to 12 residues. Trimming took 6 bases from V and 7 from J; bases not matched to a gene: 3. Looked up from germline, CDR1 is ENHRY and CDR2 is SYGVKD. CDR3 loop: CAIRGTGIGYTF. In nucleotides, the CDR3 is TGTGCCATCAGGGGGACAGGGATTGGCTACACCTTC.

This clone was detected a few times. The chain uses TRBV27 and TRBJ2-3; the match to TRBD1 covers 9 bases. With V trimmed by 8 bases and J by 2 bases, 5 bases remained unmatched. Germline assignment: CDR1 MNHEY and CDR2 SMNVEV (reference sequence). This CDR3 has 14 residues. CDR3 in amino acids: CASGRQGVTDTQYF. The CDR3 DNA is TGTGCCAGCGGAAGACAGGGGGTCACAGATACGCAGTATTTT.

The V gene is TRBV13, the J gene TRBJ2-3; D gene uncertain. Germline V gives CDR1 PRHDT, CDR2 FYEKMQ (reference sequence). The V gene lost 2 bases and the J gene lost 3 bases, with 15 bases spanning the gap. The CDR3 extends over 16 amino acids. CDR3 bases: TGTGCCAGCAGCTTAAAAGGCAGTTGGGAAACAGATACGCAGTATTTT. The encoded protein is CASSLKGSWETDTQYF.

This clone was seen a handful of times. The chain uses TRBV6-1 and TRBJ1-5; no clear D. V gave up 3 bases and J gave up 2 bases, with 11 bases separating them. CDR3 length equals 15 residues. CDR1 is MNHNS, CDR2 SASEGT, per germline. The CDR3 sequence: CASSEIFSGNQPQHF. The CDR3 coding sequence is TGTGCCAGCAGTGAGATTTTTTCAGGCAATCAGCCCCAGCATTTT.

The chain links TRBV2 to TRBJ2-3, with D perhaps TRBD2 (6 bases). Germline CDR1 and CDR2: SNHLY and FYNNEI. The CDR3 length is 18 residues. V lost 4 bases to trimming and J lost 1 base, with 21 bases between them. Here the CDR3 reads CASSAFVLLRDRTDTQYF. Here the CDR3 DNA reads TGTGCCAGCAGTGCTTTTGTCCTCTTGCGGGACCGCACAGATACGCAGTATTTT.

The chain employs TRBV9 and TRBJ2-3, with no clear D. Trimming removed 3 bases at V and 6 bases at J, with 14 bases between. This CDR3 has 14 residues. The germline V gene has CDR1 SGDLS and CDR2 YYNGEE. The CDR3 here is CASSEQGLGDTQYF. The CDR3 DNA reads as TGTGCCAGCAGCGAACAAGGGTTGGGGGATACGCAGTATTTT. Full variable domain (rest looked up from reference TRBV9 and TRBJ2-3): DSGVTQTPKHLITATGQRVTLRCSPRSGDLSVYWYQQSLDQGLQFLIQYYNGEERAKGNILERFSAQQFPDLHSELNLSSLELGDSALYFCASSEQGLGDTQYFGPGTRLTVL.

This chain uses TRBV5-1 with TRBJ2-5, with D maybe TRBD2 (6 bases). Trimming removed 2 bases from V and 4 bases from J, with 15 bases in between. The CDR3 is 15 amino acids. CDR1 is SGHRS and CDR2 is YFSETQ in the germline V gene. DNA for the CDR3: TGCGCCAGCAGCTTAGGCCCGACTAGAGGAGAGACCCAGTACTTC. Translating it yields CASSLGPTRGETQYF.

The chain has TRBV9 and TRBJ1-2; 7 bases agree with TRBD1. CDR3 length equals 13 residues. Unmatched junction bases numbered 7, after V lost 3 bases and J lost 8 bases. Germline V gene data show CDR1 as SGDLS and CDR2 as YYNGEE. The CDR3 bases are TGTGCCAGCAGCGCCGGGACAGTTAACGGCTACACCTTC. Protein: CASSAGTVNGYTF.

The CDR3 DNA reads as TGTGCCAGCAGGAGACACTCGGACTATGGCTACACCTTC. Its translation is CASRRHSDYGYTF. The chain combines TRBV6-1 with TRBJ1-2; unclear D gene. Trimming shortened V by 6 bases and J by 3 bases, and 11 bases separated the two germline ends. The germline V gene has CDR1 MNHNS and CDR2 SASEGT. This CDR3 spans 13 amino acids.

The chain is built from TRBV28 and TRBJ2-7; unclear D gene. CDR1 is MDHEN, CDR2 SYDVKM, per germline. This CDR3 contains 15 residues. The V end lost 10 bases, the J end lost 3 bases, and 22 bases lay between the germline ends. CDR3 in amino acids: CATMVGPSPGYEQYF. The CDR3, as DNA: TGTGCCACCATGGTTGGACCCTCTCCCGGCTACGAGCAGTACTTC.

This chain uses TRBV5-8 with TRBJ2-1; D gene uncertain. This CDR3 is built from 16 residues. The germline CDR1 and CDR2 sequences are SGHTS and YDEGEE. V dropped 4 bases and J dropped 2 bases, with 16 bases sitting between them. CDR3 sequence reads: CASSIIRWLTYNEQFF. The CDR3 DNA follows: TGTGCCAGCAGCATAATACGGTGGTTGACCTACAATGAGCAGTTCTTC.

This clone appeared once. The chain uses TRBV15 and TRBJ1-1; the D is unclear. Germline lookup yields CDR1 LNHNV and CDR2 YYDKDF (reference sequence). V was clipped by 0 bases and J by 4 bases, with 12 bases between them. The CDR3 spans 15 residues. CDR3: CATSRDRRGGTEAFF. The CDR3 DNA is TGTGCCACCAGCAGAGATCGGCGGGGTGGCACTGAAGCTTTCTTT.

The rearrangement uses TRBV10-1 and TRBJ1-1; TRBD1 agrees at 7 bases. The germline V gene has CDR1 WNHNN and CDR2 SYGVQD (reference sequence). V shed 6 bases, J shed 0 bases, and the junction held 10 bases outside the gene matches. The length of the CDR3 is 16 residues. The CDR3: CASRSAATGMNTEAFF. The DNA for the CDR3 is TGCGCCAGCAGATCCGCCGCGACAGGGATGAACACTGAAGCTTTCTTT.

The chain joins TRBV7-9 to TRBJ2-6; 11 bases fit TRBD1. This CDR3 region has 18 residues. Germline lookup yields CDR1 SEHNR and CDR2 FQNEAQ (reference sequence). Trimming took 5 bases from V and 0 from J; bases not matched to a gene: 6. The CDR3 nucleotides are TGTGCCAGCAGCCAACGGGGGACAGGGGGCTCTGGGGCCAACGTCCTGACTTTC. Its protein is CASSQRGTGGSGANVLTF.

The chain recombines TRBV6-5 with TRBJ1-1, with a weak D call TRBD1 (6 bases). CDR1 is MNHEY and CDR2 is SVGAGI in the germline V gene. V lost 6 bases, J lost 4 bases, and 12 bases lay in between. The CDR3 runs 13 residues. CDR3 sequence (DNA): TGTGCCAGCAGCCTTGGACAGTCCACTGAAGCTTTCTTT. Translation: CASSLGQSTEAFF.

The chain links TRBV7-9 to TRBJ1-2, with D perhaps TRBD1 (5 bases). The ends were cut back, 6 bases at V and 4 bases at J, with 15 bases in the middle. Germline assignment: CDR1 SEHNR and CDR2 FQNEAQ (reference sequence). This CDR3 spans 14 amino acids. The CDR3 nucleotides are TGTGCCAGCAGAAACGCGACGGGGGGCTATGGCTACACCTTC. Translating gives CASRNATGGYGYTF.

For the CDR3, the DNA is TGTGCCATCAGTGAGTCTCTAGCCGGCGAGCAGTACTTC. Its protein product is CAISESLAGEQYF. The chain carries TRBV10-3 and TRBJ2-7; maybe TRBD2 (5 bases). The CDR3 spans 13 residues. Trimming left V 0 bases short and J 6 bases short, with 9 bases between. In germline, CDR1 is ENHRY, CDR2 SYGVKD.

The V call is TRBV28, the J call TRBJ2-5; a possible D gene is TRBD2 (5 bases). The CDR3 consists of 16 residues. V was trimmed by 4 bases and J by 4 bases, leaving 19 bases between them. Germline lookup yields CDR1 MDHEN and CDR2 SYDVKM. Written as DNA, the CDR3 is TGTGCCAGCAGTTCTCCCTACGGGAAGATCTTAGAGACCCAGTACTTC. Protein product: CASSSPYGKILETQYF.